The 25 T cell receptor beta chains in this list originate from one sample, sequenced in a study of shared clonotypes between healthy human individuals. The data were produced by immunoSEQ multiplex PCR, yet TCRdb's version contains in-frame clones alone and is incomplete. The sample lists a few hundred thousand clones, around three quarters occurring once. The specimen sequenced was PBMCs. These receptors were collected from a woman in her 40s in good health. Some clones in this sample may be carry-over from other donors' samples.

The V gene is TRBV7-2, the J gene TRBJ1-2; tentatively, D is TRBD1 (6 bases). The CDR3 spans 13 residues. Germline CDR1 is SGHTA and CDR2 is FQGNSA. Trimming left V 5 bases short and J 5 bases short, with 12 bases between. CDR3 protein: CASSLGGIYGYTF. CDR3 coding DNA: TGTGCCAGCAGCCTAGGGGGGATTTATGGCTACACCTTC.

Turning to this clone: A read error may explain this, as a much larger clone is one base away. The rearrangement uses TRBV7-6 and TRBJ2-2, with no clear D. The CDR3 is 12 residues long. Trimming took 3 bases from V and 1 from J, leaving 0 bases between them. The V gene's germline CDR1 is SGHVS and CDR2 FNYEAQ. CDR3 region: CASSLNTGELFF. The CDR3 bases are TGTGCCAGCAGCTTGAACACCGGGGAGCTGTTTTTT.

This chain connects TRBV28 to TRBJ2-7; 12 nucleotides align to TRBD2. The CDR3 has 14 amino acids. Germline values: CDR1 MDHEN, CDR2 SYDVKM. Losses at the gene ends were 8 bases for V and 3 bases for J; bases not matched to a gene: 5. The CDR3 DNA sequence: TGTGCCAGCGGAAGGACTAGCGGGATCTACGAGCAGTACTTC. Translated: CASGRTSGIYEQYF.

This clone has only one observation. CDR3 sequence (DNA): TGTGCCAGCAGCCCGGGACAGGGCTATGGCTACACCTTC. Amino acids: CASSPGQGYGYTF. The rearrangement joins TRBV7-2 to TRBJ1-2; 9 positions agree with TRBD1. CDR1 is SGHTA, CDR2 FQGNSA, per germline. V shed 5 bases and J 4 bases; nucleotides not matched to a gene: 2. The CDR3 consists of 13 residues.

The chain is built from TRBV27 and TRBJ1-4; D might be TRBD1 (5 bases). The CDR3 consists of 14 residues. Germline CDR1 and CDR2: MNHEY and SMNVEV (reference sequence). Trimming removed 8 bases from V and 0 bases from J, with 10 bases in between. CDR3 DNA: TGTGCCAGCTCCGGGGCCGCAACTAATGAAAAACTGTTTTTT. Translating gives CASSGAATNEKLFF.

The chain recombines TRBV2 with TRBJ2-1; D perhaps matches TRBD1 (5 bases). This CDR3 has 17 amino acids. Germline values: CDR1 SNHLY, CDR2 FYNNEI. V lost 4 bases and J 2 bases, leaving 18 bases between the germline ends. In DNA form, the CDR3 reads TGTGCCAGCAGTGGGGCCGGTAGGGGATGGGCCTACAATGAGCAGTTCTTC. It encodes CASSGAGRGWAYNEQFF.

The CDR3 region is CASSETRSTDTQYF. The DNA of the CDR3 is TGTGCCAGCAGTGAGACCCGTAGCACAGATACGCAGTATTTT. This rearrangement joins TRBV2 to TRBJ2-3; D remains ambiguous. Trimming stripped 3 bases from V and 0 bases from J, with 7 bases between. The CDR3 sequence is 14 residues long. Germline V gene lookup returns CDR1 SNHLY and CDR2 FYNNEI. The complete variable domain, with remaining parts taken from reference TRBV2 and TRBJ2-3, reads EPEVTQTPSHQVTQMGQEVILRCVPISNHLYFYWYRQILGQKVEFLVSFYNNEISEKSEIFDDQFSVERPDGSNFTLKIRSTKLEDSAMYFCASSETRSTDTQYFGPGTRLTVL.

This chain joins TRBV6-1 and TRBJ2-7, with D possibly matching TRBD2 (6 bases). The CDR3 extends over 15 amino acids. Germline-derived CDR1 and CDR2 are MNHNS and SASEGT. V was cut by 6 bases and J by 1 base, with 16 bases left in between. CDR3 region: CASRKKRVESYEQYF. CDR3 in DNA: TGTGCCAGCAGAAAGAAGCGGGTCGAATCCTACGAGCAGTACTTC.

The chain carries TRBV7-9 and TRBJ2-7, with a possible D match to TRBD2 (5 bases). Germline assignment: CDR1 SEHNR and CDR2 FQNEAQ (reference sequence). This CDR3 comprises 15 residues. Trimming took off 5 bases at V and 2 bases at J, with 16 bases between the two ends. The CDR3 coding sequence is TGTGCCAGCAGCACCACCGGGGTTCAAGCCTACGAGCAGTACTTC. This codes for CASSTTGVQAYEQYF.

The chain recombines TRBV7-3 with TRBJ2-7; either TRBD1 or TRBD2 may fit D (5 bases each). The CDR3 contains 16 residues. Looked up from germline, CDR1 is SGHTA and CDR2 is FQGTGA. V was shortened by 5 bases and J by 2 bases, with 19 bases between the two germline ends. CDR3 sequence: CASSPDTGTAAYEQYF. The CDR3 DNA reads TGTGCCAGCAGCCCGGATACCGGGACGGCCGCCTACGAGCAGTACTTC.

As to this clone: A much more abundant neighbour one base away suggests this may be a read error. J is TRBJ1-1 and V is TRBV18; D remains unclear. V lost 2 bases and J lost 10, with 17 bases in between. CDR1 is KGHSH and CDR2 is LQKENI in the germline V gene. The CDR3 has 14 amino acids. CDR3: CASSPGQPARVAFF. CDR3 nucleotide sequence: TGTGCCAGCTCACCAGGGCAGCCGGCAAGGGTAGCTTTCTTT. The whole variable domain, remainder taken from reference TRBV18 and TRBJ1-1, is NAGVMQNPRHLVRRRGQEARLRCSPMKGHSHVYWYRQLPEEGLKFMVYLQKENIIDESGMPKERFSAEFPKEGPSILRIQQVVRGDSAAYFCASSPGQPARVAFFGQGTRLTVV.

This clone was counted a single time. Other DNA sequences in this sample translate to the same CDR3. In DNA form, the CDR3 reads TGTGCCAGCAGCGTCTTAGCGGGAGTCGAGTACAATGAGCAGTTCTTC. Protein sequence: CASSVLAGVEYNEQFF. The chain is built from TRBV9 and TRBJ2-1, with 9 bases matching TRBD2. After removal of 2 bases from V and 4 bases from J, the junction contained 7 bases not matched to a gene. CDR3 size: 16 residues. Germline loops: CDR1 SGDLS, CDR2 YYNGEE.

V usage is TRBV11-2 and J usage is TRBJ2-1; D ambiguous. V lost 0 bases and J 5 bases, leaving 5 bases between the germline ends. The CDR3 has 13 residues. Germline lookup yields CDR1 SGHAT and CDR2 FQNNGV. CDR3 amino acids: CASSLDQNNEQFF. In DNA form, the CDR3 reads TGTGCCAGCAGCTTAGATCAGAACAATGAGCAGTTCTTC.

The chain combines TRBV5-4 with TRBJ1-3; D is unresolved. The germline gives CDR1 SGHNT, CDR2 YYREEE (reference sequence). The CDR3 length is 14 residues. Trimming left V 4 bases short and J 0 bases short, with 8 bases between. The CDR3 nucleotides are TGTGCCAGCAGCGCGGGCGCCTCTGGAAACACCATATATTTT. Residues: CASSAGASGNTIYF.

The genes are TRBV21-1 and TRBJ1-2. TRBV21-1 is a recognized pseudogene. The CDR3 covers 15 residues. The CDR3 region is CASSKGRTNNYGYTF. In nucleotides, the CDR3 is TGTGCCAGCAGCAAAGGACGGACGAATAACTATGGCTACACCTTC.

This clone has just a few counts. This chain links TRBV30 with TRBJ1-1; no clear D gene. The length of the CDR3 is 11 residues. Germline values: CDR1 GTSNPN, CDR2 SVGIG (reference sequence). Trimming took off 6 bases at V and 5 bases at J, with 10 bases between the two ends. The CDR3 nucleotides read TGTGCCTGTTCTCAAACTACTGAAGCTTTCTTT. It is translated as CACSQTTEAFF.

This clone occurred a few times. The rearrangement links TRBV5-1 to TRBJ2-3; 10 bases agree with TRBD2. The V and J ends lost 4 bases and 2 bases, in that order; junction bases with no gene match: 4. The CDR3 is made up of 15 amino acids. CDR1 and CDR2 from the germline V gene are SGHRS and YFSETQ. The CDR3 spells CASSKGLATTDTQYF. CDR3 nucleotide sequence: TGCGCCAGCAGCAAGGGACTAGCGACCACAGATACGCAGTATTTT.

This clone was seen once. This chain links TRBV7-2 with TRBJ2-7, with 7 bases aligning to TRBD1. The CDR3 has 14 residues. Looked up from germline, CDR1 is SGHTA and CDR2 is FQGNSA. The V and J ends lost 5 bases and 6 bases, in that order; junction bases with no gene match: 10. CDR3 loop: CASSAPRQGAEQYF. CDR3 DNA sequence: TGTGCCAGCAGCGCCCCGAGACAGGGAGCCGAGCAGTACTTC.

The V and J genes are TRBV6-1 and TRBJ2-2; D not resolved. The germline CDR1 and CDR2 sequences are MNHNS and SASEGT. The CDR3 contains 14 residues. V lost 7 bases to trimming and J lost 1 base, with 10 bases between them. This CDR3 is CASKPSVNTGELFF. Here the CDR3 DNA reads TGTGCCAGCAAACCTTCTGTGAACACCGGGGAGCTGTTTTTT.

The chain is built from TRBV7-2 and TRBJ1-1; D may be TRBD1 (5 bases). Trimming shortened V by 0 bases and J by 1 base, and 15 bases separated the two germline ends. Germline CDR1 and CDR2: SGHTA and FQGNSA. CDR3 length: 17 residues. The CDR3 is CASSLAVFGGRNTEAFF. In nucleotides, the CDR3 is TGTGCCAGCAGCTTAGCCGTTTTCGGGGGGAGGAACACTGAAGCTTTCTTT.

CDR3 sequence reads: CASSPPEGEQFF. The CDR3 DNA is TGTGCCAGCAGCCCGCCGGAGGGAGAGCAGTTCTTC. V usage is TRBV11-2 and J usage is TRBJ2-1; perhaps TRBD2 as D (6 bases). CDR3 size: 12 residues. Germline CDR1 SGHAT, CDR2 FQNNGV. V was clipped by 5 bases and J by 10 bases, with 12 bases between them.

About this clone: In the same sample, other DNA sequences code for this CDR3. The rearrangement joins TRBV18 to TRBJ2-5; no reliable D call. Germline V gene lookup returns CDR1 KGHSH and CDR2 LQKENI. The length of the CDR3 is 14 residues. V was cut by 0 bases and J by 5 bases, with 10 bases left in between. CDR3 region: CASSPPSGRETQYF. CDR3 DNA sequence: TGTGCCAGCTCACCACCGTCCGGCCGGGAGACCCAGTACTTC.

This chain uses TRBV19 with TRBJ2-1; tentative D call: TRBD2 (6 bases). This CDR3 comprises 14 residues. V lost 1 base and J 7 bases, leaving 11 bases between the germline ends. Germline assignment: CDR1 LNHDA and CDR2 SQIVND (reference sequence). The CDR3 region is CASSIAGARNEQFF. Written as DNA, the CDR3 is TGTGCCAGTAGTATAGCGGGAGCCCGGAATGAGCAGTTCTTC.

The chain has TRBV4-3 and TRBJ2-5, with TRBD2 matching over 9 bases. Germline assignment: CDR1 LGHNA and CDR2 YSLEER. The CDR3 runs to 15 residues. The trim removed 3 bases at V and 2 bases at J, leaving 4 bases unmatched. CDR3 sequence: CASSHRLAVQETQYF. For the CDR3, the DNA is TGCGCCAGCAGCCACAGACTAGCGGTACAAGAGACCCAGTACTTC.

The genes are TRBV6-1 and TRBJ1-1; no clear D gene. This CDR3 comprises 13 residues. Trimming shortened V by 3 bases and J by 5 bases, and 10 bases separated the two germline ends. Germline CDR1 is MNHNS and CDR2 is SASEGT. The CDR3 DNA is TGTGCCAGCAGTGACTGGATGGGTACTGAAGCTTTCTTT. Its protein product is CASSDWMGTEAFF.